The clone carrying this T cell receptor (beta chain) was picked up a small number of times. TCRdb recomputed calls from the RT-PCR reads with MiXCR, one row per CDR3 protein. This table holds hundreds of thousands of distinct CDR3 sequences, approximately 15% found once. Source material: memory CD4+ T cells from blood. The receptor was isolated from a female donor in good health, serving as a healthy control.

The CDR3 region has the DNA TGTGCCAGCAGCCCTGGACTAGTCGAGTATTTT. Translating it yields CASSPGLVEYF. The chain joins TRBV5-4 to TRBJ2-3; the match to TRBD2 covers 7 bases. Per germline, CDR1 SGHNT and CDR2 YYREEE (reference sequence). V trimming: 4 bases; J trimming: 13 bases; junction bases outside the gene matches: 6. The CDR3 totals 11 residues. The variable domain in full, completed from reference TRBV5-4 and TRBJ2-3, reads ETGVTQSPTHLIKTRGQQVTLRCSSQSGHNTVSWYQQALGQGPQFIFQYYREEENGRGNFPPRFSGLQFPNYSSELNVNALELDDSALYLCASSPGLVEYFGPGTRLTVL.